This TCR beta chain was identified during a study of cytomegalovirus exposure and HLA in healthy donors listed by TCRdb under 2017. Context from the whole study: According to a later analysis, one platform produced both the 110 or so validation repertoires and the roughly 650 repertoires of the first cohort. The study aimed to test whether signatures of past pathogen exposure could be identified by cataloging public T cell receptors. The study combined high-throughput TCR immunosequencing, statistical association of individual TCRs with disease status, and machine learning to predict cytomegalovirus infection status. A separate validation cohort of roughly 120 different subjects was used in addition to the approximately 700-subject first cohort.

A note on this clone: This clone's antigen is unknown. Base quality data are lacking; no much larger clone is found one base away.

The donors were included in the validation cohort of 120 subjects, a group kept apart from the roughly 700-subject first cohort. To prepare the library, the immunoSEQ multiplex PCR assay was applied. Turning to the authors' computational methods: A statistical classification framework was built for diagnosing cytomegalovirus status from the catalog of TCR beta chain sequences. In TCRdb, the immuneACCESS table is reduced to in-frame sequences with V and J assigned. These tables do not hold every clone; where another copy was compared, an unresolved V gene accounts for under half, and the others remain unexplained. V and J calls and clone size are copied from that table; D and trimming were computed from the DNA. This sample is represented by 300,000 to 450,000 clones; 70% to 90% of them were singletons. The ten largest clones represent 0.83% of the sample. Counted from cysteine to phenylalanine, this CDR3 has 13 amino acids. Only the CDR3 region is kept as DNA, spanning 39 bases read in frame from base 1. Trimming leaves V shorter by 5 bases and J shorter by 6 bases, with the junction holding 6 bases beyond the gene matches. CDR1 SEHNR and CDR2 FQNEAQ were looked up in the germline V gene (reference sequence).

Paper-wide results and their limitations: The validation cohort had no HLA typing available for a later analysis, so co-occurrence within that cohort was assessed over all 130 or so repertoires. In vitro tests confirmed that a few of the cytomegalovirus-associated TCR beta chains recognize cytomegalovirus antigens. The authors suggested that the approach could potentially be extended to other disease states and immunological phenotypes. A later analysis found that TCRs clustered in the first cohort also tended to co-occur in the 100 to 150 validation repertoires, with just under 95% of cluster scores above 0. Across donors, most TCR sequences were observed very rarely, whereas some public TCRs were present in many individuals. The classifier was reported to diagnose cytomegalovirus status with high specificity and sensitivity in both the original and validation cohorts. In the study, approximately 160 TCR beta chains were listed as associated with cytomegalovirus.

This TCR was recovered from a woman under 30 in good health and CMV-seronegative. Sequenced input: PBMCs. The rearrangement combines TRBV7-9 with TRBJ1-2; 7 central bases correspond to TRBD1. The bases are TGTGCCAGCAGCCTCGGGACAGTGGATGGCTACACCTTC. The encoded protein is CASSLGTVDGYTF. This CDR3, with the reference TRBV7-9 and TRBJ1-2 proteins standing in past its ends, gives the full variable domain DTGVSQNPRHKITKRGQNVTFRCDPISEHNRLYWYRQTLGQGPEFLTYFQNEAQLEKSRLLSDRFSAERPKGSFSTLEIQRTEQGDSAMYLCASSLGTVDGYTFGSGTRLTVV.